This TCR beta chain was identified during a study of T cells in narcolepsy. Study-level results: No autoreactive T cell clone sequences appeared in some memory CD4+ repertoires. Healthy controls reportedly lacked the autoreactive clonotypes serially found in patients' blood.

Trimming removed 5 bases from V and 5 bases from J, with 18 bases in between. The germline V gene has CDR1 SGHTA and CDR2 FQGNSA. This CDR3 comprises 15 residues. Only in-frame clones appear in the TCRdb table, and some are missing; sequencing was by immunoSEQ multiplex PCR. The sample has about 32,000 clones, around four fifths seen once; the top ten hold roughly 0.69%. Of note for this clone: The antigen is undetermined.

The chain couples TRBV7-2 to TRBJ1-2, with a tentative D call TRBD1 (5 bases). This receptor was identified in a human donor in good health. The specimen was memory (CD45RA-) CD4+ T cells from blood. This CDR3 is CASSADTSGRYGYTF. The CDR3, as DNA: TGTGCCAGCAGCGCCGACACGTCGGGGCGTTATGGCTACACCTTC. Complete variable domain (other parts from reference TRBV7-2 and TRBJ1-2): GAGVSQSPSNKVTEKGKDVELRCDPISGHTALYWYRQSLGQGLEFLIYFQGNSAPDKSGLPSDRFSAERTGGSVSTLTIQRTQQEDSAVYLCASSADTSGRYGYTFGSGTRLTVV.